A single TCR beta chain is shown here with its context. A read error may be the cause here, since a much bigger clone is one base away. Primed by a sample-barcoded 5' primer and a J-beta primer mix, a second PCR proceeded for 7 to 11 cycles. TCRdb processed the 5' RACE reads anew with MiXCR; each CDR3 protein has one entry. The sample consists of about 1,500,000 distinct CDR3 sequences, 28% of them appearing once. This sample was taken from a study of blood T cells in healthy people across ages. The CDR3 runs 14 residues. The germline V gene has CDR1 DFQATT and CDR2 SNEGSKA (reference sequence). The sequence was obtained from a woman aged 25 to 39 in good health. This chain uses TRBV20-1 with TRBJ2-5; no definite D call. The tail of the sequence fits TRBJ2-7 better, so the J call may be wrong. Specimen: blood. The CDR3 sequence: CSARDFRGRNEQYF. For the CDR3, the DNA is TGCAGTGCTAGAGATTTTAGAGGTCGGAACGAGCAGTACTTC.